These 11 T cell receptor beta chains originate from one sample sequenced in a study of T cells in Graves' hyperthyroidism and ophthalmopathy. RNA transcripts gave rise to amplified TCR beta CDR3 regions. Using the HTBI primer set, a first-round RT-PCR was run on the TCR CDR3. MiXCR, run by TCRdb on the multiplex PCR reads, gives a single entry per CDR3 protein. The sample shows hundreds of thousands of distinct CDR3 sequences, 35% to 40% of them seen only once. Sequencing was performed on blood. These receptors all come from a man aged 18-30 years with Graves' hyperthyroidism.

This clonotype was seen repeatedly, ten times or more. The chain carries TRBV2 and TRBJ2-5; D might be TRBD2 (6 bases). V lost 1 base and J lost 5, with 14 bases in between. This CDR3 region has 15 residues. In germline, CDR1 is SNHLY, CDR2 FYNNEI. CDR3 sequence (DNA): TGTGCCAGCAGTGAAGGGCTAGGAGGGTTGGAGACCCAGTACTTC. Its translation is CASSEGLGGLETQYF.

With respect to this clonotype: No conserved phenylalanine or tryptophan is present at the end of the CDR3, so a read error is the likely explanation. It is unclear where the CDR3 begins or ends on the DNA, so no DNA is shown, and the CDR3 is as TCRdb lists it. The chain carries TRBV7-8 and TRBJ1-3; the table's TRBD1 call for D was not verified on the DNA. Germline V gives CDR1 SGHVS, CDR2 FQNEAQ. The CDR3 is made up of 9 amino acids, end residues included. This CDR3 reads CASSLDRNT.

This clonotype appeared many times. The chain uses TRBV7-3 and TRBJ2-2; D gene uncertain. The CDR3 has 12 amino acids. Germline V lookup: CDR1 SGHTA, CDR2 FQGTGA. The V end lost 10 bases, the J end lost 5 bases, and 11 bases lay between the germline ends. The CDR3 loop is CATESATGELFF. The CDR3 region has the DNA TGTGCCACCGAGAGCGCGACCGGGGAGCTGTTTTTT.

This clonotype was observed a handful of times. This rearrangement joins TRBV12-3 or TRBV12-4 to TRBJ2-2; D is unclear. The CDR3 spans 13 residues. Deletions cut 4 bases from V and 7 bases from J, with 10 bases between. CDR3 sequence: CASSSPRVGELFF. The CDR3 DNA follows: TGTGCCAGCAGTTCCCCCCGCGTCGGGGAGCTGTTTTTT.

The chain uses TRBV9 and TRBJ2-7; possibly TRBD1 or TRBD2 for D (5 bases each). The ends were cut back, 2 bases at V and 2 bases at J, with 11 bases in the middle. Germline CDR1 is SGDLS and CDR2 is YYNGEE. The CDR3 contains 14 residues. Here the CDR3 DNA reads TGTGCCAGCAGCGTGTGGGACCTACCCTACGAGCAGTACTTC. This translates into CASSVWDLPYEQYF.

The genes are TRBV20-1 and TRBJ2-7; possibly TRBD2 for D (6 bases). This CDR3 has 15 amino acids. V dropped 6 bases and J dropped 2 bases, with 20 bases sitting between them. Looked up from germline, CDR1 is DFQATT and CDR2 is SNEGSKA (reference sequence). CDR3 DNA: TGCAGTGCCTCTCTTCCCGGGACTCTCACCTACGAGCAGTACTTC. Translation: CSASLPGTLTYEQYF.

This clonotype was detected only a few times. This chain joins TRBV7-9 and TRBJ2-3; D is unclear. V was pared by 7 bases and J by 2 bases, with 16 bases between. The CDR3 loop spans 15 amino acids. Per the germline V gene, CDR1 is SEHNR and CDR2 is FQNEAQ (reference sequence). Written as DNA, the CDR3 is TGTGCCAGCACCACCCCCGGAGTCCCCACAGATACGCAGTATTTT. Its translation: CASTTPGVPTDTQYF.

Turning to this clonotype: Since the CDR3 does not end with the conserved phenylalanine or tryptophan, this likely comes from a read error. J is TRBJ1-1 and V is TRBV4-1; D is undetermined. The CDR3 is 14 residues long. Trimming cost V 1 base and J 1 base, with 7 bases left between them. Germline-derived CDR1 and CDR2 are MGHRA and YSYEKL. The CDR3, as DNA: TGCGCCAGCAGCCAAGTGAACGAGAACACTGAAGCTTTCCTT. Amino acids: CASSQVNENTEAFL.

V is TRBV7-9 and J is TRBJ1-5; D might be TRBD1 (6 bases). Trimming shortened V by 0 bases and J by 9 bases, and 15 bases separated the two germline ends. The CDR3 spans 15 residues. CDR1 and CDR2 from the germline V gene are SEHNR and FQNEAQ (reference sequence). The DNA for the CDR3 is TGTGCCAGCAGCTTAGCGTCGACAGGAGTACCGCCCCAGCATTTT. It is translated as CASSLASTGVPPQHF. The entire variable domain, with the rest obtained from reference TRBV7-9 and TRBJ1-5, is as follows: DTGVSQNPRHKITKRGQNVTFRCDPISEHNRLYWYRQTLGQGPEFLTYFQNEAQLEKSRLLSDRFSAERPKGSFSTLEIQRTEQGDSAMYLCASSLASTGVPPQHFGDGTRLSIL.

For this clonotype: A read error may produce the germline difference seen at one junction end. This chain joins TRBV24-1 and TRBJ2-2, with D tentatively TRBD2 (6 bases). CDR1 is KGHDR and CDR2 is SFDVKD in the germline V gene. This CDR3 has 15 residues. The CDR3 sequence is CASSVGPGRSGELFF. The CDR3 DNA sequence: TGTGCCAGCAGTGTAGGGCCAGGGAGGTCCGGGGAGCTGTTTTTT.

V and J are TRBV19 and TRBJ1-5, with no clear D. CDR1 LNHDA and CDR2 SQIVND come from the germline V gene (reference sequence). The CDR3 contains 17 residues. V was clipped by 8 bases and J by 2 bases, with 22 bases between them. The CDR3 nucleotides are TGTGCCAGTCGACGCTTTGGAACACGGAATGGCAATCAGCCCCAGCATTTT. It is translated as CASRRFGTRNGNQPQHF.